This T cell receptor (beta chain) was sequenced for a study of blood T cell repertoires in COVID-19. Overall study context: Acute-phase and convalescent COVID-19 samples originated in the United States, Italy and Spain. The analysed material was cDNA or gDNA that came from T cells, B-cell-depleted T cells, or PBMCs.

The protocol was immunoSEQ multiplex PCR, while the TCRdb copy is restricted to in-frame clones and leaves out a portion. The sample lists 250,000 to 350,000 clones; more than 75% were seen once. This clone was observed once. The TCR was taken from a woman aged 50 to 65 with acute or convalescent COVID-19. The specimen was peripheral blood.

CDR3 sequence (DNA): TGTGCCAGCAGCTTAAGACAGGCGAGCTCTGGGGCCAACGTCCTGACTTTC. This codes for CASSLRQASSGANVLTF. This rearrangement joins TRBV7-3 to TRBJ2-6, with D possibly TRBD1 on 6 matching bases. The CDR3 loop spans 17 amino acids. V gave up 1 base and J gave up 0 bases, with 10 bases separating them. Germline CDR1 reads SGHTA; CDR2 reads FQGTGA. The variable domain in full, completed from reference TRBV7-3 and TRBJ2-6, reads GAGVSQTPSNKVTEKGKYVELRCDPISGHTALYWYRQSLGQGPEFLIYFQGTGAADDSGLPNDRFFAVRPEGSVSTLKIQRTERGDSAVYLCASSLRQASSGANVLTFGAGSRLTVL.